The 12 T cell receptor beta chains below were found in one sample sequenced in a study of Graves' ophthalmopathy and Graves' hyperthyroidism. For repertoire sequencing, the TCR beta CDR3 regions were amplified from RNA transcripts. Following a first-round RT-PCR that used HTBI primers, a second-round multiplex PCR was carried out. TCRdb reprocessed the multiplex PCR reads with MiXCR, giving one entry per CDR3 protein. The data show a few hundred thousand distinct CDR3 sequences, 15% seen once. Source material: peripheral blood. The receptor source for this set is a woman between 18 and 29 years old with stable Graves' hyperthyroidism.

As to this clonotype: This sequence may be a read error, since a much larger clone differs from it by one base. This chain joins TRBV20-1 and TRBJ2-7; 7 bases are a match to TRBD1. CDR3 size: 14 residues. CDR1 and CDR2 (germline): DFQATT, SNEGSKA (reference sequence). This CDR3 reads CSASGTANSYEQCF. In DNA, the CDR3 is TGCAGTGCTTCCGGGACAGCGAACTCCTACGAGCAGTGCTTC.

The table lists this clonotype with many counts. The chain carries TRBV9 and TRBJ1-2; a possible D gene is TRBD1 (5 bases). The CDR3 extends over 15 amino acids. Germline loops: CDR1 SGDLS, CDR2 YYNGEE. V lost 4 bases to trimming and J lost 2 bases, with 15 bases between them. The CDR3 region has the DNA TGTGCCAGCAGCCCCCGTGGGGGGAACAACTATGGCTACACCTTC. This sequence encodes CASSPRGGNNYGYTF.

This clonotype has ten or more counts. The DNA for the CDR3 is TGTGCCAGTAGTATACGGGGGAGCCAAGAGACCCAGTACTTC. Translation: CASSIRGSQETQYF. The genes are TRBV19 and TRBJ2-5; possibly TRBD2 for D (6 bases). V lost 2 bases and J 1 base, leaving 8 bases between the germline ends. From germline, CDR1 is LNHDA and CDR2 SQIVND (reference sequence). CDR3 length: 14 amino acids.

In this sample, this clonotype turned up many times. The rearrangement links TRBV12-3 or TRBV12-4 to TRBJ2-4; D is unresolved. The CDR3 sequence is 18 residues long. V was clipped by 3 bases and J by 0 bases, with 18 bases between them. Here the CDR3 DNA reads TGTGCCAGCAGTTTGGAGAGAAACGCTATTCTAGCCAAAAACATTCAGTACTTC. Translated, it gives CASSLERNAILAKNIQYF.

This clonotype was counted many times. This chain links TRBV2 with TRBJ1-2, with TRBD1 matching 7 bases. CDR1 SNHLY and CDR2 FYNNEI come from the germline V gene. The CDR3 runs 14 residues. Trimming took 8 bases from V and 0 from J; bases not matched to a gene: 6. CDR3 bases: TGTGCCAGCCGGGGACAGATAGCTAACTATGGCTACACCTTC. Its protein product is CASRGQIANYGYTF. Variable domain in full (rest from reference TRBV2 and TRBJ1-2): EPEVTQTPSHQVTQMGQEVILRCVPISNHLYFYWYRQILGQKVEFLVSFYNNEISEKSEIFDDQFSVERPDGSNFTLKIRSTKLEDSAMYFCASRGQIANYGYTFGSGTRLTVV.

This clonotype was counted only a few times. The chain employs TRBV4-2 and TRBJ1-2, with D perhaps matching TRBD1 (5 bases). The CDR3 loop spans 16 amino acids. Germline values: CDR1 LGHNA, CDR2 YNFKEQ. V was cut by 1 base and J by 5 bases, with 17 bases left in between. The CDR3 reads CASSQVEGGAAYGYTF. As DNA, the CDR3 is TGTGCCAGCAGCCAAGTTGAGGGAGGGGCTGCTTATGGCTACACCTTC.

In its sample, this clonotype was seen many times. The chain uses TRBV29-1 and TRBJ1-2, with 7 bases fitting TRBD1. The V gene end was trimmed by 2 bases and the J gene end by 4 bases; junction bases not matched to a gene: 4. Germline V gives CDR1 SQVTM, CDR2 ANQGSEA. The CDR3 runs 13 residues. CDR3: CSVETTGIYGYTF. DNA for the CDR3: TGCAGCGTTGAAACGACAGGGATCTATGGCTACACCTTC.

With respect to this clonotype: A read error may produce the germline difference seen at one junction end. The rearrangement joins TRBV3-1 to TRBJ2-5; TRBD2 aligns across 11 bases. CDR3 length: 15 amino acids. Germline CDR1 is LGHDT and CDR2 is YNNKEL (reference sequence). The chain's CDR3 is CVSSTRLAGQETQYF. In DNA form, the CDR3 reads TGTGTCAGCAGCACCCGACTAGCGGGACAAGAGACCCAGTACTTC.

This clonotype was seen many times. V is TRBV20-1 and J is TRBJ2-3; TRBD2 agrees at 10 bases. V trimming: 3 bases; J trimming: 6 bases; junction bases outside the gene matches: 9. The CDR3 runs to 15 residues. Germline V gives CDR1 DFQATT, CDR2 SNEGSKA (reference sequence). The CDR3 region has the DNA TGCAGTGCTAGCCCTCTAGCGGGGGATGCTGATACGCAGTATTTT. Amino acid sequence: CSASPLAGDADTQYF.

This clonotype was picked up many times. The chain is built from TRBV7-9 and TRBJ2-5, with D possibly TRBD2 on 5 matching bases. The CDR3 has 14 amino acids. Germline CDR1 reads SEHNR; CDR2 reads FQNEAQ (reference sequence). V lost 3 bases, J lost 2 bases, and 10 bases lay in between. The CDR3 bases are TGTGCCAGCAGCTTCCCGGGAAAACAAGAGACCCAGTACTTC. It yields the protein CASSFPGKQETQYF.

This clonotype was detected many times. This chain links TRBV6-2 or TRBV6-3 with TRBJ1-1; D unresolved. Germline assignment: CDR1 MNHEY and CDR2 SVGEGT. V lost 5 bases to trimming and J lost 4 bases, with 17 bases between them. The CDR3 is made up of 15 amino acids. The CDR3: CASSPQTPLGTEAFF. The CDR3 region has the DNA TGTGCCAGCAGTCCCCAGACACCTCTCGGCACTGAAGCTTTCTTT.

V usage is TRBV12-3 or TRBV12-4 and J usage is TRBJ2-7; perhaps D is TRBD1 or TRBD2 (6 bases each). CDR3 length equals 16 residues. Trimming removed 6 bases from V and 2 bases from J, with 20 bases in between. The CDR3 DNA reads TGTGCCAGCAGCCCCAGCGGCGGAGGGGGGACCTACGAGCAGTACTTC. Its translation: CASSPSGGGGTYEQYF.